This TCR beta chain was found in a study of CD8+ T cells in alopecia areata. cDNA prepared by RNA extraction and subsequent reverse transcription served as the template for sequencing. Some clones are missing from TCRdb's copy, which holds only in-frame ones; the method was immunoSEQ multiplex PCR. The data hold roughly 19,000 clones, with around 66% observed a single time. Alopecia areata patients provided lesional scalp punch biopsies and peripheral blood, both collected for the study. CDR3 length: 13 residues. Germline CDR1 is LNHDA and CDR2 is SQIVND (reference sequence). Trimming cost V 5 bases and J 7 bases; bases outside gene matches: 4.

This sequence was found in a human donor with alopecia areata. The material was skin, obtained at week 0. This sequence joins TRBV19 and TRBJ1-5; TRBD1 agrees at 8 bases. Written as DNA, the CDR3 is TGTGCCAGTAGTGGACAGGGCTCACAGCCCCAGCATTTT. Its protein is CASSGQGSQPQHF.